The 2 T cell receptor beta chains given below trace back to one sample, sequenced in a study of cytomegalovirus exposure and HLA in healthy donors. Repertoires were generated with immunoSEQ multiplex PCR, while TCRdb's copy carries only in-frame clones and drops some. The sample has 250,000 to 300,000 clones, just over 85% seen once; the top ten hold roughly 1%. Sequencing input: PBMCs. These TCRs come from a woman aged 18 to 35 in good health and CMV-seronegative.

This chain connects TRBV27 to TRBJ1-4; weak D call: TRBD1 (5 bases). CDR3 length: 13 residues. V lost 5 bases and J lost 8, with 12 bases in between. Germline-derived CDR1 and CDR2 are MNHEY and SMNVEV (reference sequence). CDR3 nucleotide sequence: TGTGCCAGCAGTCAACGTCGGGGGGAAAAACTGTTTTTT. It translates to CASSQRRGEKLFF.

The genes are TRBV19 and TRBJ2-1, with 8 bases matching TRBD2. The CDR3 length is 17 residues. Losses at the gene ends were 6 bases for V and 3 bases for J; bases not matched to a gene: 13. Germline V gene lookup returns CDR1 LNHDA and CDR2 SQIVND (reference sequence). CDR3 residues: CASSPFGSGTNYNEQFF. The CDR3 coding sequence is TGTGCCAGTAGCCCTTTTGGTAGCGGGACAAACTACAATGAGCAGTTCTTC.